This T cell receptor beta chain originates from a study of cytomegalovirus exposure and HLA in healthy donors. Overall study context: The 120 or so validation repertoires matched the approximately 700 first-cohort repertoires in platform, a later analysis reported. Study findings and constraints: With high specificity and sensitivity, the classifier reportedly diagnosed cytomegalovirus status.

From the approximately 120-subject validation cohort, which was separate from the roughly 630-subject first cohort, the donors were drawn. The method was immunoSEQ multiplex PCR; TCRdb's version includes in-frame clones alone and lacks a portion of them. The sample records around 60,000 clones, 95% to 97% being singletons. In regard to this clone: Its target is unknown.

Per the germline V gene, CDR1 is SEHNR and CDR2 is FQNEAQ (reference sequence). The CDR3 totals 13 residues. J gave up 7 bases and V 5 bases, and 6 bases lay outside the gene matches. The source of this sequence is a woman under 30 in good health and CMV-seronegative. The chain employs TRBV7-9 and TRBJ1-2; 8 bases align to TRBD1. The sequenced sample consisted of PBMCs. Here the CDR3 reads CASSTQGAGGYTF. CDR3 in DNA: TGTGCCAGCAGCACCCAGGGGGCGGGTGGCTACACCTTC. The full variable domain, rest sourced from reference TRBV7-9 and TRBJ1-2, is DTGVSQNPRHKITKRGQNVTFRCDPISEHNRLYWYRQTLGQGPEFLTYFQNEAQLEKSRLLSDRFSAERPKGSFSTLEIQRTEQGDSAMYLCASSTQGAGGYTFGSGTRLTVV.